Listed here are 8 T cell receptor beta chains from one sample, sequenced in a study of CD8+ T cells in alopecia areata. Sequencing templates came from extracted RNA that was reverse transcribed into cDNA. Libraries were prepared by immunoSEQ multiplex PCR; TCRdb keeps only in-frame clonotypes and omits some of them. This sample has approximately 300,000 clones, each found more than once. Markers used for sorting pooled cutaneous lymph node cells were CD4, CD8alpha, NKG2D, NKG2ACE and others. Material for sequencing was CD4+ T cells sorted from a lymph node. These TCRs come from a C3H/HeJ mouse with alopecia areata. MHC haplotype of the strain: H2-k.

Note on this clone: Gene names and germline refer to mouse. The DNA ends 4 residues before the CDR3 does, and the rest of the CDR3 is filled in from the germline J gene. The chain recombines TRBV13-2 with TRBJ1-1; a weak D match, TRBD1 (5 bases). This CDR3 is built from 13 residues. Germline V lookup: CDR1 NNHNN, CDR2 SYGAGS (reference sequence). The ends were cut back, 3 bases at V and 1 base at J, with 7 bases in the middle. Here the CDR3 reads CASGGDRNTEVFF. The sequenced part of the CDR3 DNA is TGTGCCAGCGGTGGTGACAGAAACACA.

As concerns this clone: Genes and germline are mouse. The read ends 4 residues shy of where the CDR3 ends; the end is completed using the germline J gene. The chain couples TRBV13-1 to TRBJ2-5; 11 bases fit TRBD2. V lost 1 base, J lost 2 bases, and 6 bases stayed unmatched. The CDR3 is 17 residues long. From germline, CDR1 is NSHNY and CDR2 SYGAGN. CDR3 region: CASSDQTGGALQDTQYF. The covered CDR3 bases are TGTGCCAGCAGTGATCAAACTGGGGGGGCGCTCCAAGAC.

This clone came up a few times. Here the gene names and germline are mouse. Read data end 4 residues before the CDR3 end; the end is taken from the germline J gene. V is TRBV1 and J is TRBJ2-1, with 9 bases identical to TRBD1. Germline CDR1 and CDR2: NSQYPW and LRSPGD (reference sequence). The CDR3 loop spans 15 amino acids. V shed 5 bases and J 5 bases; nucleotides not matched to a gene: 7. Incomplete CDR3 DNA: TGCACCTGCAGTCGGGGACAGGGAGGGAATGCT. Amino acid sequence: CTCSRGQGGNA. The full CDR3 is CTCSRGQGGNAEQFF.

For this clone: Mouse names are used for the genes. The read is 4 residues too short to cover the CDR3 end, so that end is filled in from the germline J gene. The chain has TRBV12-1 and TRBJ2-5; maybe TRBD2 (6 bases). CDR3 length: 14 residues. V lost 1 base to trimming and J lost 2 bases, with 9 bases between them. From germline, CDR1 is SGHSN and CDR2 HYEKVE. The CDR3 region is CASSLGGGQDTQYF. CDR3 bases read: TGTGCCAGCTCTCTTGGGGGAGGCCAAGAC.

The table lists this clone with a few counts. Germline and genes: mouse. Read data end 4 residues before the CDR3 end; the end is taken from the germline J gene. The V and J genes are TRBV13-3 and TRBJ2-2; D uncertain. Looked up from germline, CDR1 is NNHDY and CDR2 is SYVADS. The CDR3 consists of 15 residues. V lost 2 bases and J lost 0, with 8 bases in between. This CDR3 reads CASSEQEANTGQLYF. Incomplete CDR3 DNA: TGTGCCAGCAGTGAGCAGGAAGCAAACACCGGG.

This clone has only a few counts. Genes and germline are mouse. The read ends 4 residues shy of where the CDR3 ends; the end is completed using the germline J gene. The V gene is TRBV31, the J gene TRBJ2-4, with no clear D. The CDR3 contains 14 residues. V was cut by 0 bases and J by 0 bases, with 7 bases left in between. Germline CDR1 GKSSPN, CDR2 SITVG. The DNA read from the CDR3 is TGTGCCTGGAGTCTAGACATTAGTCAAAAC. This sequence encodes CAWSLDISQN. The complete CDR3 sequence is CAWSLDISQNTLYF.

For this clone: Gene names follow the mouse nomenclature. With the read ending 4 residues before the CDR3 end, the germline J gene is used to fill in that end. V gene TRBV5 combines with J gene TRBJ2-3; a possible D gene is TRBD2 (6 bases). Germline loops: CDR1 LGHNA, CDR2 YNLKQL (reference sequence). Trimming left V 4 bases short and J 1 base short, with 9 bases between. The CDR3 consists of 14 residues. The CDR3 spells CASSPHWGAETLYF. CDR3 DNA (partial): TGTGCCAGCAGCCCTCACTGGGGTGCAGAA.

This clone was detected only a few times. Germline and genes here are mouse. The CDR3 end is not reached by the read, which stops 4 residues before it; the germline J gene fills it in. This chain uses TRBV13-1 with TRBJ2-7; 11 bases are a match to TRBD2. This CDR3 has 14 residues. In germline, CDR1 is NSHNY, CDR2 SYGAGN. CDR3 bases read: TGTGCCAGCAGTCCCGACTGGGGGGGAGAT. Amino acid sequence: CASSPDWGGD. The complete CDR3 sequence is CASSPDWGGDEQYF.